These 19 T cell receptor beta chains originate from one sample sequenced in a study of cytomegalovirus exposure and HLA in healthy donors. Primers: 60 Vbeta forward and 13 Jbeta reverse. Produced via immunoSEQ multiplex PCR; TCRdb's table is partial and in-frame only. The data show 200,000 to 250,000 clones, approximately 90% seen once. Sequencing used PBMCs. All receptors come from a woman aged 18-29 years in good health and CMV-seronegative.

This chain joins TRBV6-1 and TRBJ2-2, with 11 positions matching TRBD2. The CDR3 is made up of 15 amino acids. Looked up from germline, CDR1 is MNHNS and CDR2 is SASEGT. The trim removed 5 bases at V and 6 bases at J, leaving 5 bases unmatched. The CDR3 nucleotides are TGTGCCAGCAGTTTCTTAGCGGGAGGGTCCGGGGAGCTGTTTTTT. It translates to CASSFLAGGSGELFF.

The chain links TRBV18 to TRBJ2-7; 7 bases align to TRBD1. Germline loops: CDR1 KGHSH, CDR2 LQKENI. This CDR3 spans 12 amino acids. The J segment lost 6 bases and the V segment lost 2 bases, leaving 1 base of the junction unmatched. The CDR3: CASSPDRVEQYF. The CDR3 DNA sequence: TGTGCCAGCTCACCAGACAGGGTCGAGCAGTACTTC.

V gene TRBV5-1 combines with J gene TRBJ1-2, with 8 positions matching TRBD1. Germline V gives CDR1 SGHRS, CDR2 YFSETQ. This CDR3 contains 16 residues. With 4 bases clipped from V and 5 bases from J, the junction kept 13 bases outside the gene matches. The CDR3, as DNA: TGCGCCAGCAGCGTATCCCCCTCAGGGGGCGAATATGGCTACACCTTC. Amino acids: CASSVSPSGGEYGYTF.

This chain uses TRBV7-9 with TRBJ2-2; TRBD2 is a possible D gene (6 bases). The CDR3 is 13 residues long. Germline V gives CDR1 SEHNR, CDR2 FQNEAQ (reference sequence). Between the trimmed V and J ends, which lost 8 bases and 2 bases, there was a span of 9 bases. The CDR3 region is CASGGANTGELFF. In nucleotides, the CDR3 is TGTGCCAGCGGCGGGGCAAACACCGGGGAGCTGTTTTTT.

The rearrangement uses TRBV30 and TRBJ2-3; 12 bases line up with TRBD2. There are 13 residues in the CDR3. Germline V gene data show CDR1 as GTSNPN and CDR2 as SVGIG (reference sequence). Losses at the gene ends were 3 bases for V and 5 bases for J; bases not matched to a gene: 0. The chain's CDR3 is CAWRTSGRDTQYF. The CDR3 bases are TGTGCCTGGAGGACTAGCGGGAGAGATACGCAGTATTTT.

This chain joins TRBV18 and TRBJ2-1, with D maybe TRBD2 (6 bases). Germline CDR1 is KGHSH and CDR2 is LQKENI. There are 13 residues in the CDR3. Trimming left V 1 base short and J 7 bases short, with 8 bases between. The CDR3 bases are TGTGCCAGCTCACCACTAGCGGTGAATGAGCAGTTCTTC. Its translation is CASSPLAVNEQFF.

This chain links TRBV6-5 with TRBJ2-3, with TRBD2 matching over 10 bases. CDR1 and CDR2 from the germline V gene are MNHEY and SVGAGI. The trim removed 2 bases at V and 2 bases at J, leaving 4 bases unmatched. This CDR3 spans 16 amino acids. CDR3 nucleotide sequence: TGTGCCAGCAGTTACGCTAGCGGGGGTTACACAGATACGCAGTATTTT. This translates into CASSYASGGYTDTQYF.

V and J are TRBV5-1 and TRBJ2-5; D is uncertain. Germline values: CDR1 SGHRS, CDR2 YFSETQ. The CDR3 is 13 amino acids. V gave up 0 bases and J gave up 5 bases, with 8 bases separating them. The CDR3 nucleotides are TGCGCCAGCAGCTTGGGCAGCGCGGAGACCCAGTACTTC. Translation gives CASSLGSAETQYF.

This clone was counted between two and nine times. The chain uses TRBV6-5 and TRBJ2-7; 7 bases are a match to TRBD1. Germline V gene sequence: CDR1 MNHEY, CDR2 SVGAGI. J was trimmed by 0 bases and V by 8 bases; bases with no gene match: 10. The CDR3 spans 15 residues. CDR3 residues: CASQTGTELSYEQYF. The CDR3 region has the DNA TGTGCCAGCCAGACCGGGACAGAGCTCTCCTACGAGCAGTACTTC.

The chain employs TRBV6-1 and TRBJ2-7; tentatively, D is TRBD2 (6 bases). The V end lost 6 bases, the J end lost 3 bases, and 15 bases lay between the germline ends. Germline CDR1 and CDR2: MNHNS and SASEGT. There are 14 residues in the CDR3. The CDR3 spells CASRKAQGGYEQYF. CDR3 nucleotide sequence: TGTGCCAGCAGAAAGGCTCAGGGAGGCTACGAGCAGTACTTC.

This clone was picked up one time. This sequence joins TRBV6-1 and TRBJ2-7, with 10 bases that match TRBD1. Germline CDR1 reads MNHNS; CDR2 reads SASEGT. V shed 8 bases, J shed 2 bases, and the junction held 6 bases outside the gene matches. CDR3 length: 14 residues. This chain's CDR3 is CASVDRGRTYEQYF. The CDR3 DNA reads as TGTGCCAGCGTCGACAGGGGGCGGACCTACGAGCAGTACTTC.

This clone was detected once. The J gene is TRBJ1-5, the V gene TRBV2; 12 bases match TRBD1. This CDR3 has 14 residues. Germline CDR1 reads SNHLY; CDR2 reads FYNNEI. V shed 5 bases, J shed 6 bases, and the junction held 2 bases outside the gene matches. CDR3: CASSLGQGAQPQHF. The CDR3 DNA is TGTGCCAGCAGTCTGGGACAGGGGGCTCAGCCCCAGCATTTT.

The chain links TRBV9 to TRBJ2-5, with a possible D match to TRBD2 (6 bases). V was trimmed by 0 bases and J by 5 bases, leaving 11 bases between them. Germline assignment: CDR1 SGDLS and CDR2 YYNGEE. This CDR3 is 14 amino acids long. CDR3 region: CASSVGGEEETQYF. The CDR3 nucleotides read TGTGCCAGCAGCGTAGGTGGGGAGGAGGAGACCCAGTACTTC.

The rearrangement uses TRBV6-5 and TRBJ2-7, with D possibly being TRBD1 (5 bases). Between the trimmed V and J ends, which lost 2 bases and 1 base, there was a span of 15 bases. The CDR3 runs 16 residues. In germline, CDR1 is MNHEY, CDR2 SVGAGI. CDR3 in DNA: TGTGCCAGCAGTTACGTTACCGCGCAGGGATCCTACGAGCAGTACTTC. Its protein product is CASSYVTAQGSYEQYF.

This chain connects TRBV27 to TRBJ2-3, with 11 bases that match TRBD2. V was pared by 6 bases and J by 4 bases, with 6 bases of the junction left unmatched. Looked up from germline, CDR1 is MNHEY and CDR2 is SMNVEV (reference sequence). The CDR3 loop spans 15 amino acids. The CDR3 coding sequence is TGTGCCAGCAGCATTCTAGCGGGGGGCCCAGATACGCAGTATTTT. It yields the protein CASSILAGGPDTQYF.

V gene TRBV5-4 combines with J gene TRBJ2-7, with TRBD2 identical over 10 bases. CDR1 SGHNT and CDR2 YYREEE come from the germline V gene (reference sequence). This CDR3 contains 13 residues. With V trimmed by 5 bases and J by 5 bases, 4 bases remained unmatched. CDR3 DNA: TGTGCCAGCAGATTCCTAGCGGGGGACGAGCAGTACTTC. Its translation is CASRFLAGDEQYF.

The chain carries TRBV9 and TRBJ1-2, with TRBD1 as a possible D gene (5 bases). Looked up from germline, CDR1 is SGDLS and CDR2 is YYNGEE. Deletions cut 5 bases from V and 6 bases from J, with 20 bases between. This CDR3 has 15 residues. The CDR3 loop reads CASSLMQWGLNGYTF. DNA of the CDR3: TGTGCCAGCAGTCTGATGCAGTGGGGCCTTAATGGCTACACCTTC.

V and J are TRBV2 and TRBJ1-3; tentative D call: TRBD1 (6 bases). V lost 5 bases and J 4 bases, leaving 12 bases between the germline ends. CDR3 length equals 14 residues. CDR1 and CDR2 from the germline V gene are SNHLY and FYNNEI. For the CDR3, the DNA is TGTGCCAGCAGTAAAGTTACAGGGGGAAACACCATATATTTT. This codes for CASSKVTGGNTIYF.

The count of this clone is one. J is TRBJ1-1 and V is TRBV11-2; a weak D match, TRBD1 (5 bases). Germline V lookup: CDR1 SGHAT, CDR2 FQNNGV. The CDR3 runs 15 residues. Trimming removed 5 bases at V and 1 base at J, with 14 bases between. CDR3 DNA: TGTGCCAGCAGCCCTAGGGGCGGAGAGAACACTGAAGCTTTCTTT. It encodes CASSPRGGENTEAFF.